The sequence of this T cell receptor beta chain was determined in a study of T-cell reconstitution after alpha-beta-depleted transplantation in children. This clonotype has at least ten counts. Its antigen is as yet unknown. V dropped 8 bases and J dropped 5; count of bases not matched to a gene: 9. This CDR3 spans 15 amino acids. Library preparation (for TCRbeta) was performed with unique molecular identifiers. TCRdb re-derived calls from the PCR reads in MiXCR, one entry per CDR3 protein. The sample yields about 290,000 distinct CDR3 sequences, 10% seen once. Study results and limitations: Reportedly, roughly two months post-transplant, alpha-beta T cells arose from several hundred expanded graft clones. Surviving recipient T cells and intrathymic progenitors accounted for some patients' high TCRbeta diversity at day 60. One year post-transplant, T-cell counts and diversity were largely derived from T cells produced anew.

This chain uses TRBV12-3 or TRBV12-4 with TRBJ2-1, with 10 bases identical to TRBD2. The receptor was isolated from a boy in the first two years of life with acute myeloid leukemia, due to receive a stem cell transplant. The material sequenced was PBMCs, taken before TCRalphabeta/CD19-depleted stem cell transplant. The CDR3 region has the DNA TGTGCCAGCTCCCCGAGCGGGGGGGTCGACAATGAGCAGTTCTTC. It specifies CASSPSGGVDNEQFF.